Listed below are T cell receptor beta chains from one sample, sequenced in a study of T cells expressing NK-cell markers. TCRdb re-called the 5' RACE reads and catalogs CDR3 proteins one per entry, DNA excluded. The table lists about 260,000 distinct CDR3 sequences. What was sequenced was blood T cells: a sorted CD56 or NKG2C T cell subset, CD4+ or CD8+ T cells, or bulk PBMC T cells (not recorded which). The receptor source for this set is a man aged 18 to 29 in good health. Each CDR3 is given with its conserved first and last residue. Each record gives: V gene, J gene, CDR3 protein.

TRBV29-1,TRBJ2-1,CSVIDRNNEQFF
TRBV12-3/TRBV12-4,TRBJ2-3,CASTLDPSSTDTQYF
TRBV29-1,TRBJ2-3,CSVARDRGYTQYF
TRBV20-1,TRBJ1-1,CSATDRVNTEAFF
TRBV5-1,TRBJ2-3,CASSLVTSQSTDTQYF
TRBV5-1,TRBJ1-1,CASSIKQGSTEAFF
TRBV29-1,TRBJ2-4,CSVAVRTGPLAKNIQYF
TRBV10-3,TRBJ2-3,CALKRDAASTDTQYF
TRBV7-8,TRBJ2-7,CASSPVAGVNAYEQYF
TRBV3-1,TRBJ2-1,CASSHASGRGAYNEQFF
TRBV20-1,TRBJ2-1,CSARGGGVEQFF
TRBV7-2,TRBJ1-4,CASSLVDARVDEKLFF
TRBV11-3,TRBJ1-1,CASSLDRDNEAFF
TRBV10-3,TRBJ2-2,CAIRGQGSSGELFF
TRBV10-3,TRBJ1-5,CAVREEGNQPQHF
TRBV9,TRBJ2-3,CASSGLGTQQYF
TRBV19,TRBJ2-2,CASSPPSSGSNTGELFF
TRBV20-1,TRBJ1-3,CSATVFTDSGNTIYF
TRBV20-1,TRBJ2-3,CSAVGLSTDTQYF
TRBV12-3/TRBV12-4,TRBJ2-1,CASSWTSGSPGEQFF
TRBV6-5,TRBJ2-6,CASSSTGVSGANVLTF
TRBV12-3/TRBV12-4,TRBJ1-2,CASLKGAYGYTF
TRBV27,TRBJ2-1,CASSFGRRLAGNEQFF
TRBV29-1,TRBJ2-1,CSVQQGSYNEQFF
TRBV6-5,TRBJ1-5,CASSYRFRDSNQPQHF
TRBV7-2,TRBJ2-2,CASSLTLTSGNTGELFF
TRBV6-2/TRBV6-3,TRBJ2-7,CASSYSTASFSEQYF
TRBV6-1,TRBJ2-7,CASSVRLPGQGFEQYF
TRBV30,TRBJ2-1,CAWSVPIGRSRGQFF
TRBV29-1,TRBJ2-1,CSIPRGGGTGTSGINEQFF
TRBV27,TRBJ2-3,CASSLGEGLGTNTQYF
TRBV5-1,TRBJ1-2,CASSLNSRYGYTF
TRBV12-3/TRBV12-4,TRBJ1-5,CASNTDGVQPQHF
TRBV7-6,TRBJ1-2,CASSFELGNGYTF
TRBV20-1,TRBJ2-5,CSAMAQETQYF
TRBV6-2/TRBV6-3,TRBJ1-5,CASSTPKTVSNQPQHF
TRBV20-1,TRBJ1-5,CSAARDTNSNQPQHF
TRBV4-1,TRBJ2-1,CASSQPGLGSGEQFF
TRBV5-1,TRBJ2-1,CASSGPGLGNEQFF
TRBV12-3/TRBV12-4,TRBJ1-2,CASSQVKANYGYTF
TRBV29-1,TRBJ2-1,CSVVPALPGLLSYNEQFF
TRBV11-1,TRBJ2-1,CASSSSDPRSSGRYNEQFF
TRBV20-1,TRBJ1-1,CSARWLARTSMNTEAFF
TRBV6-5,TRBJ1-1,CASSYLSSGTQNTEAFF
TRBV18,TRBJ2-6,CASSPWSGTGVSGANVLTF
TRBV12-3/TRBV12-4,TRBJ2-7,CASSLRQGVEYF
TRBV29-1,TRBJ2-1,CSALSGREHNEQFF
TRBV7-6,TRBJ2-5,CASSPLTSGSGVETQYF